This T cell receptor (beta chain) derives from a study of beta chain features in type 1 diabetes. On the study more broadly: Regarding age, gender and cell yields, patients proved similar to healthy donors. Whole-study findings and limits: Type 1 diabetes patients showed a moderate but significant shortening of TCRB CDR3s in all four CD4+ subsets. The VDJ junctions of type 1 diabetes patients carried fewer insertions and more deletions. For patients, the naive, central memory and Treg TCRB repertoires appeared more alike than for healthy donors.

It was via CD45RO/CCR7/CD25/CD127/CD95/CD27 that CD4+ naive, central memory, regulatory and stem cell-like memory cells were sorted. This clone was recorded a few times. Antigen: not known. Sequencing targeted expressed TCRB transcripts, as all isolated RNA had been reverse transcribed. Using immunoSEQ multiplex PCR, the repertoire was profiled, and TCRdb retains in-frame clones only, with some absent. Counted here are fewer than 200,000 clones, approximately 10% occurring once; the ten biggest clones make up under 0.55%. This TCR derives from a man aged 25-45 years with type 1 diabetes. The material sequenced was central memory CD4+ T cells from blood.

CDR3 bases: TGTGCCAGCAGCCCAGGAGGACAGGGGCGTTTGGAGCAGTACTTC. Translated: CASSPGGQGRLEQYF. V gene TRBV7-3 combines with J gene TRBJ2-7; 9 positions agree with TRBD1. After removal of 5 bases from V and 7 bases from J, the junction contained 12 bases not matched to a gene. This CDR3 region has 15 residues. Germline V gene lookup returns CDR1 SGHTA and CDR2 FQGTGA.